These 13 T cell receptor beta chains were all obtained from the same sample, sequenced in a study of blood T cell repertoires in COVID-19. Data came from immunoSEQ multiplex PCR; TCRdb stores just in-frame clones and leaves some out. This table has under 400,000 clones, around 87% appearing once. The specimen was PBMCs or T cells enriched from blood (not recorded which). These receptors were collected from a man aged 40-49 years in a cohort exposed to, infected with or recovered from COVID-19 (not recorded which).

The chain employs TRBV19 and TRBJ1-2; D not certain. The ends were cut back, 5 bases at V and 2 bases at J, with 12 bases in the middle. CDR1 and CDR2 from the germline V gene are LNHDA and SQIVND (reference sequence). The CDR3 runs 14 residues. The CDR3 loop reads CASSFTDRNYGYTF. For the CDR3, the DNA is TGTGCCAGTAGTTTCACAGACCGGAACTATGGCTACACCTTC.

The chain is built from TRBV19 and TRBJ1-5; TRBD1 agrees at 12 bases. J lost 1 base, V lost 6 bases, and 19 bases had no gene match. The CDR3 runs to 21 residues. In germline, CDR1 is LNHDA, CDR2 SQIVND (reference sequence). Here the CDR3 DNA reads TGTGCCAGTAGCAAGCTGAACCGGGACAGGGGGCATTTCTTAAGCAATCAGCCCCAGCATTTT. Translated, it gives CASSKLNRDRGHFLSNQPQHF.

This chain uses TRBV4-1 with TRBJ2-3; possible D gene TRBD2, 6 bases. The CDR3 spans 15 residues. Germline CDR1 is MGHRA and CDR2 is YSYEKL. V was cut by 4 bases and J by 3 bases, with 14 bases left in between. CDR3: CASSLFGGRTDTQYF. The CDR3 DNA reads TGCGCCAGCAGCCTTTTCGGAGGGAGGACAGATACGCAGTATTTT.

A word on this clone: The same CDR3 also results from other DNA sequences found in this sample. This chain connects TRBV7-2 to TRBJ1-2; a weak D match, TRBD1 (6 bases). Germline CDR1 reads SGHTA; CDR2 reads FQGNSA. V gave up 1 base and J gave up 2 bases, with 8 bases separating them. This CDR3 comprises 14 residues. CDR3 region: CASSLVDRNYGYTF. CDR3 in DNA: TGTGCCAGCAGCTTAGTTGACAGGAACTATGGCTACACCTTC.

DNA for the CDR3: TGTGCCAGCTCACCCCTAGCGGGAGAAGAATATGAGCAGTTCTTC. Its protein product is CASSPLAGEEYEQFF. J is TRBJ2-1 and V is TRBV18; 10 bases match TRBD2. CDR1 and CDR2 (germline): KGHSH, LQKENI. V dropped 3 bases and J dropped 8; count of bases not matched to a gene: 7. The CDR3 runs to 15 residues.

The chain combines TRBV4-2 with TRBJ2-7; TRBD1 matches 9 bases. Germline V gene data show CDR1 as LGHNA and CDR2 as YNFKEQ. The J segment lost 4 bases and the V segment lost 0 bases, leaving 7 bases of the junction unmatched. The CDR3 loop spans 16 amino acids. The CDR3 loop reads CASSQDPRTGEYEQYF. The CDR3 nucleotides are TGTGCCAGCAGCCAAGATCCCCGGACAGGGGAATACGAGCAGTACTTC.

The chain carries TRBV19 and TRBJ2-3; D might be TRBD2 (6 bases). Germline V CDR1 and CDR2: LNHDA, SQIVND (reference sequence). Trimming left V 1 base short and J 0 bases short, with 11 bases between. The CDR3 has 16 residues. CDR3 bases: TGTGCCAGTAGTATAGCCCCTAGCGCTAGCACAGATACGCAGTATTTT. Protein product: CASSIAPSASTDTQYF.

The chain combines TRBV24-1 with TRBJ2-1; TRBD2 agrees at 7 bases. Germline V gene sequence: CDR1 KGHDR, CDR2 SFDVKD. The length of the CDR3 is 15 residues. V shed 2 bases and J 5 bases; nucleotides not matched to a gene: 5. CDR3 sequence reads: CATSDSIAGDNEQFF. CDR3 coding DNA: TGTGCCACCAGTGATTCAATAGCGGGCGACAATGAGCAGTTCTTC.

The CDR3 coding sequence is TGTGCCAGCAGCCCCGGGACTAGCCGCTACAATGAGCAGTTCTTC. It translates to CASSPGTSRYNEQFF. This chain uses TRBV7-2 with TRBJ2-1, with 9 positions matching TRBD2. This CDR3 is 15 amino acids long. Trimming at V came to 5 bases and at J to 3 bases, leaving 5 bases not matched to a gene. Germline loops: CDR1 SGHTA, CDR2 FQGNSA.

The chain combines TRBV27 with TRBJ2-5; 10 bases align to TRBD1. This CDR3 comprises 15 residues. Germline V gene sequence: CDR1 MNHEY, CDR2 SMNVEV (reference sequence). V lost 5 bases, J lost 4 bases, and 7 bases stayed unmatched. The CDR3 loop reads CASSIRQGAGETQYF. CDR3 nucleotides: TGTGCCAGCAGTATAAGACAGGGGGCTGGAGAGACCCAGTACTTC.

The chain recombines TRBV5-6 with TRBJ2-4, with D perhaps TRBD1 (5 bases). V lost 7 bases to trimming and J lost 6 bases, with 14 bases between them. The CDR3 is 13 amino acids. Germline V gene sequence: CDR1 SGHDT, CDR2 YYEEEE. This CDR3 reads CASARALGNIQYF. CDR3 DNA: TGTGCCAGCGCCAGGGCCTTGGGAAACATTCAGTACTTC.

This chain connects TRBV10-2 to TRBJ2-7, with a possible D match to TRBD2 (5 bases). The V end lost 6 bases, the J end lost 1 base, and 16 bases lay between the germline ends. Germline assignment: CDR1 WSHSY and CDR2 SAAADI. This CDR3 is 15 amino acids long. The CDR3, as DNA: TGCGCCAGCAGGCACGCTGGGAGCGGTTCCTACGAGCAGTACTTC. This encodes CASRHAGSGSYEQYF.

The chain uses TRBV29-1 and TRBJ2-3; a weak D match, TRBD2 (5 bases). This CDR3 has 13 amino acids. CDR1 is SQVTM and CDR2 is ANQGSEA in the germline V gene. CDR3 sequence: CRSPGSRADTQYF. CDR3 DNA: TGCAGGTCCCCGGGATCACGGGCAGATACGCAGTATTTT.